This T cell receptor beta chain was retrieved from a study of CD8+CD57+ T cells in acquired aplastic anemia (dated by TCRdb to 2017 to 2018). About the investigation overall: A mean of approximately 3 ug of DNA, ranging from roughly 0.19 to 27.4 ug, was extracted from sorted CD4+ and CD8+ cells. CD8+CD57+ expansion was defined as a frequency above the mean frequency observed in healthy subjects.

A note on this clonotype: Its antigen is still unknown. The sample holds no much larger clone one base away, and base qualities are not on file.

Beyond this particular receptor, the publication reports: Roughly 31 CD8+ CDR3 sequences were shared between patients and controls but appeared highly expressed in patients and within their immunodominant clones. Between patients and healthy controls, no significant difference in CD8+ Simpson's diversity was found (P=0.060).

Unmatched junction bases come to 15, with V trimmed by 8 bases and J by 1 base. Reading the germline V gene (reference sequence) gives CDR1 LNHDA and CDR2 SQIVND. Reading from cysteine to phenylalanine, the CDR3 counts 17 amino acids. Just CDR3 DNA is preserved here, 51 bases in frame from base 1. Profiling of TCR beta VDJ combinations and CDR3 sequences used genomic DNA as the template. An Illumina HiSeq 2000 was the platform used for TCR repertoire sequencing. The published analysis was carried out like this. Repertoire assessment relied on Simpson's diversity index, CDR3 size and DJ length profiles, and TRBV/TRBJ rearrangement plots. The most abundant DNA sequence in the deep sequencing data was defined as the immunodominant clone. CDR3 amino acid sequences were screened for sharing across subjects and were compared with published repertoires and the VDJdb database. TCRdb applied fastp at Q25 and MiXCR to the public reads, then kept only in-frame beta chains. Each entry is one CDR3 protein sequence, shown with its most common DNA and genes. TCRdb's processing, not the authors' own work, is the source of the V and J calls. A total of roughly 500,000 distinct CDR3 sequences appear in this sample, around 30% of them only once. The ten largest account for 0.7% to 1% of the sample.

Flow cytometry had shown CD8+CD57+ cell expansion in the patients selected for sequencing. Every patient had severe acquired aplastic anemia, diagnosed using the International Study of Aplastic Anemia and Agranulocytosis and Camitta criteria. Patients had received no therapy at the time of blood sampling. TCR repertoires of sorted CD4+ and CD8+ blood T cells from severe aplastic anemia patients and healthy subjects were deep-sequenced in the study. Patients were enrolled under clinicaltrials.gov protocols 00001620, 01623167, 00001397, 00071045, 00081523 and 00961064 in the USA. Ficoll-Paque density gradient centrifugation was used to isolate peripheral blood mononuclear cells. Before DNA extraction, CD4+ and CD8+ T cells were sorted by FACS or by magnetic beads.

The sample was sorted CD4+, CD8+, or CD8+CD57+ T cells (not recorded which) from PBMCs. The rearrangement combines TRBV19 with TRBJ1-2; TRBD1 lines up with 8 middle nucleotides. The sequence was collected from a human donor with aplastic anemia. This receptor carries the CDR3 CASWERPGQDINYGYTF. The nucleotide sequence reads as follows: TGTGCCAGTTGGGAGAGACCGGGACAGGACATTAACTATGGCTACACCTTC.